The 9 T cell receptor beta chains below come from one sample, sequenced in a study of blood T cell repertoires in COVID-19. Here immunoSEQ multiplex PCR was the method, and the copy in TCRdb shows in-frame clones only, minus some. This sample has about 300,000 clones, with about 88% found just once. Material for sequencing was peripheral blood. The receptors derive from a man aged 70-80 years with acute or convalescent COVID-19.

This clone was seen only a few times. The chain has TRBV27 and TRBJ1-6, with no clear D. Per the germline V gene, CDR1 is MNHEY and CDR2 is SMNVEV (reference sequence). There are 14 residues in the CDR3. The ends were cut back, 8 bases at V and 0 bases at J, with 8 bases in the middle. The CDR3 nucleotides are TGTGCCAGCGGGTGGAGCTCCTATAATTCACCCCTCCACTTT. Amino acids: CASGWSSYNSPLHF.

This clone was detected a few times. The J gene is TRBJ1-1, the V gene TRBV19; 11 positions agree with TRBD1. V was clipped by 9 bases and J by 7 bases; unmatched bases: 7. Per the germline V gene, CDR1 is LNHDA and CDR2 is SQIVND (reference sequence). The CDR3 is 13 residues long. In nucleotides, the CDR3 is TGTGCCAGCACGGACAGGGGGCAATTTGAAGCTTTCTTT. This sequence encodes CASTDRGQFEAFF.

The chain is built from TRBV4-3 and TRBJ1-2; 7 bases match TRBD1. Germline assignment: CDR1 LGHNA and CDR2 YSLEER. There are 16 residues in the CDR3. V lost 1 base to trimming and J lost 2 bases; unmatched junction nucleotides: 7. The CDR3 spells CASSQAPGQQNYGYTF. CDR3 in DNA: TGCGCCAGCAGCCAAGCCCCGGGACAGCAAAACTATGGCTACACCTTC.

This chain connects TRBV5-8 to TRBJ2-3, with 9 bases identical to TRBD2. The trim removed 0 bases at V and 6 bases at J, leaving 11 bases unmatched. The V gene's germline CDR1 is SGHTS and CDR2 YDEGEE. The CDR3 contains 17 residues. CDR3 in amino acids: CASSLVAGGLVSDTQYF. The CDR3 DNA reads TGTGCCAGCAGCTTGGTGGCGGGGGGGCTAGTATCGGATACGCAGTATTTT.

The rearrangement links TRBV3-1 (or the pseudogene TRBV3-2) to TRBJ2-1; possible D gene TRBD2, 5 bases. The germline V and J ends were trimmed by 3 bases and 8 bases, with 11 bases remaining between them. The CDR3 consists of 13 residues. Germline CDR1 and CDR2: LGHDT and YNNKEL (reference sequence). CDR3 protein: CASSHPSSDEQFF. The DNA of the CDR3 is TGTGCCAGCAGCCACCCTAGCTCTGATGAGCAGTTCTTC.

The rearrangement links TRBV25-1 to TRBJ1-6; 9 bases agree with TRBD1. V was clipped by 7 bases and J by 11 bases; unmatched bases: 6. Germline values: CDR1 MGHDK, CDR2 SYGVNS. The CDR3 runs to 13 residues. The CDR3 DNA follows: TGTGCCAGCACCCCGGGACAGGGAGCACCCCTCCACTTT. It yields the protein CASTPGQGAPLHF.

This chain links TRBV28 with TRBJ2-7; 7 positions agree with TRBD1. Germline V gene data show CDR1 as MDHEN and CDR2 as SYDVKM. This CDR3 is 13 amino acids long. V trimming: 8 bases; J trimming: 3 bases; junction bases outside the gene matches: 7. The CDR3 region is CASHRGTIYEQYF. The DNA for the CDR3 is TGTGCCAGCCACAGGGGTACTATCTACGAGCAGTACTTC.

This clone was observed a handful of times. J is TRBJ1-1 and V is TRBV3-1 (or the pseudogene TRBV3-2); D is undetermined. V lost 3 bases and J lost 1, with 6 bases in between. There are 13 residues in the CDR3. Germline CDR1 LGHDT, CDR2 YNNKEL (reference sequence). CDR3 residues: CASSQTPNTEAFF. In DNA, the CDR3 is TGTGCCAGCAGCCAGACACCGAACACTGAAGCTTTCTTT.

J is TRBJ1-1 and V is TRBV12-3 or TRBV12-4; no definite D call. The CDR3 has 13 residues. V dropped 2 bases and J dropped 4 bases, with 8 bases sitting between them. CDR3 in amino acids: CASSLHSGTEAFF. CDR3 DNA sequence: TGTGCCAGCAGTTTACACTCGGGCACTGAAGCTTTCTTT.